The rows below give T cell receptor beta chains drawn from one sample of a study of beta chain features in type 1 diabetes. Sequencing was performed with immunoSEQ multiplex PCR; in TCRdb, only in-frame clones are kept and a portion is missing. The table lists 15,000 to 20,000 clones, 45% to 55% of them singletons, with 0.35% to 0.55% in the top ten. The specimen was stem cell memory CD4+ T cells from blood. These receptors came from a woman aged 18-30 years in good health. The conserved cysteine and the conserved F or W are not part of the CDR3 here. A D gene is named only where the DNA matches it firmly. Size is stated for part of the rows, as once, few or many counts, or as a class when the clone is expanded.

D	V	size	J	CDR3
NA	TRBV7-2	few	TRBJ1-2	ASSLGWGPNYGYT
TRBD2	TRBV2	NA	TRBJ2-5	ASTLAGAETQY
TRBD1	TRBV29-1	NA	TRBJ2-5	SVRTGYQETQY
NA	TRBV28	NA	TRBJ1-2	ASSFGQGGGYT
NA	TRBV5-1	NA	TRBJ2-1	ASSLAAGASNEQF
NA	TRBV7-9	NA	TRBJ2-5	ASSLVLGAQETQY
NA	TRBV5-1	once	TRBJ2-7	ASSLLSSLNEQY
NA	TRBV11-3	NA	TRBJ1-2	ASSLVLGYT
TRBD2	TRBV14	once	TRBJ2-3	ASSPGRWASGGSTDTQY
TRBD1	TRBV7-3	NA	TRBJ2-7	ASSPGTGGREQY
TRBD2	TRBV15	few	TRBJ2-1	ATSRVVRLAGGSNEQF
TRBD1	TRBV6-5	NA	TRBJ1-2	ASSYGPGGVYGYT
NA	TRBV5-1	NA	TRBJ1-3	ASSLNEDSGNTIY
TRBD2	TRBV19	NA	TRBJ2-4	ATSREGALAKNIQY
NA	TRBV5-4	NA	TRBJ1-2	ASSLVQARLANYGYT
NA	TRBV7-7	NA	TRBJ2-3	ASSPRFGTNTDTQY
NA	TRBV11-2	NA	TRBJ2-1	ASERLASSYNEQF
NA	TRBV19	few	TRBJ2-3	ASSPDGGTDTQY